The clone carrying this T cell receptor (beta chain) was recorded many times. The antigen is not known. Peripheral blood was collected from the related graft donor on the marrow donation day. Libraries were prepared by immunoSEQ multiplex PCR; TCRdb keeps only in-frame clonotypes and omits some of them. The repertoire yields 40,000 to 55,000 clones, none seen only once; the top ten contain around 2.2%. Unmatched junction bases numbered 2, after V lost 6 bases and J lost 0 bases. The CDR3 sequence is 14 residues long. Germline V gene data show CDR1 as MGHDK and CDR2 as SYGVNS. The source of the sample is a study of T cells after posttransplantation cyclophosphamide. Study results and limitations: Skin or GI-infiltrating T cells shared few TRB sequences with blood. Recipient CMV seropositivity and CMV reactivation strongly tracked TRB clonality.

Sequenced input: PBMCs. The chain joins TRBV25-1 to TRBJ2-7; the match to TRBD2 covers 10 bases. The receptor comes from a man in his forties in good health, CMV-negative, and a related stem cell transplant donor. For the CDR3, the DNA is TGTGCCAGCAGAGGACTAGCGGCCTCCTACGAGCAGTACTTC. Translated: CASRGLAASYEQYF.